This T cell receptor beta chain was profiled in a study of blood T cell repertoires in COVID-19. V lost 10 bases, J lost 3 bases, and 13 bases stayed unmatched. CDR1 is LNHDA and CDR2 is SQIVND in the germline V gene (reference sequence). The CDR3 consists of 15 residues. Assay: immunoSEQ multiplex PCR; the TCRdb copy retains only in-frame clones and omits some. The sample consists of about 120,000 clones, around 89% of them appearing once. The clonotype was recovered from a man aged 45 to 65 with acute or convalescent COVID-19. The chain joins TRBV19 to TRBJ2-7, with TRBD1 matching 9 bases. Sequenced: peripheral blood. The DNA for the CDR3 is TGTGCCATACCCGCCCGGGACAGGGAAATCTACGAGCAGTACTTC. Its protein is CAIPARDREIYEQYF.